A selection of T cell receptor beta chains follows, all from one sample in a study of cytomegalovirus exposure and HLA in healthy donors. Here immunoSEQ multiplex PCR was the method, and the copy in TCRdb shows in-frame clones only, minus some. Of some 200,000 clones in the sample, roughly 73% were seen once. Sequencing was carried out using PBMCs. Receptors originate from a woman aged 30 to 39 in good health and CMV-seronegative. Both conserved end residues are part of each CDR3. A D gene is named only where the DNA matches it firmly. Expanded clones are given a class, and other clones once, few, many or no size at all.

CDR3,DNA,size,length,V,J,D
CASSIARTDTQYF,TGTGCCAGTAGTATCGCTAGAACAGATACGCAGTATTTT,-,13,TRBV19,TRBJ2-3,-
CASSLETGVYGYTF,TGCGCCAGCAGCCTGGAGACAGGGGTCTATGGCTACACCTTC,-,14,TRBV5-1,TRBJ1-2,TRBD1
CASSQVTSSSYEQYF,TGCGCCAGCAGCCAAGTAACATCTAGCTCCTACGAGCAGTACTTC,-,15,TRBV4-1,TRBJ2-7,-
CASSPPDRRPFEKLFF,TGTGCCAGCTCACCTCCCGACCGGCGGCCGTTTGAAAAACTGTTTTTT,-,16,TRBV18,TRBJ1-4,-
CASSLGTPASGSNEQFF,TGCGCCAGCAGCCTGGGGACTCCAGCTAGCGGGAGCAATGAGCAGTTCTTC,-,17,TRBV5-1,TRBJ2-1,TRBD2
CASSFSRGYYEQYF,TGCGCCAGCAGCTTTTCGCGGGGGTACTACGAGCAGTACTTC,few,14,TRBV5-1,TRBJ2-7,TRBD2
CASSLGLHRVLEDTQYF,TGTGCCAGCAGCTTAGGCCTCCATCGGGTATTGGAAGATACGCAGTATTTT,once,17,TRBV11-2,TRBJ2-3,-
CASSGTSGRANTGELFF,TGCGCCAGCAGCGGGACTAGCGGGAGGGCGAACACCGGGGAGCTGTTTTTT,-,17,TRBV5-1,TRBJ2-2,TRBD2
CSVALMREGNTEAFF,TGCAGCGTTGCTCTGATGAGGGAAGGGAACACTGAAGCTTTCTTT,-,15,TRBV29-1,TRBJ1-1,-
CASSYDRATEAFF,TGTGCCAGCTCATATGACAGGGCCACTGAAGCTTTCTTT,-,13,TRBV18,TRBJ1-1,TRBD1
CASTSGLAGGVEAFF,TGTGCCAGCACTTCGGGGTTGGCAGGGGGAGTTGAAGCTTTCTTT,-,15,TRBV6-1,TRBJ1-1,TRBD1
CASSYGGTGNTEAFF,TGTGCCAGTAGTTACGGCGGGACAGGGAACACTGAAGCTTTCTTT,-,15,TRBV19,TRBJ1-1,TRBD1
CATSRDSKYTDTQYF,TGTGCCACCAGCAGAGACTCTAAGTACACAGATACGCAGTATTTT,-,15,TRBV15,TRBJ2-3,-
CASSLGSTRGGYTF,TGTGCCAGCAGCCTTGGGTCAACACGGGGAGGCTACACCTTC,once,14,TRBV7-2,TRBJ1-2,-
CASSGGWVETQYF,TGTGCCAGCAGCGGAGGGTGGGTGGAGACCCAGTACTTC,-,13,TRBV6-5,TRBJ2-5,-
CASSLFGGGTYEQYF,TGTGCCAGCAGCCTATTTGGGGGCGGAACCTACGAGCAGTACTTC,-,15,TRBV11-2,TRBJ2-7,-
CASSLGTGTEAFF,TGTGCCAGCAGCTTGGGGACAGGGACTGAAGCTTTCTTT,-,13,TRBV5-5,TRBJ1-1,TRBD1
CATSRDLGPQETQYF,TGTGCCACCAGCAGAGATCTGGGGCCCCAAGAGACCCAGTACTTC,-,15,TRBV15,TRBJ2-5,-
CAISDEISYEQYF,TGTGCCATCAGTGACGAGATCTCCTACGAGCAGTACTTC,-,13,TRBV10-3,TRBJ2-7,-
CASSLQGNTEAFF,TGTGCCAGCAGCTTGCAGGGGAACACTGAAGCTTTCTTT,-,13,TRBV11-3,TRBJ1-1,-
CASSERTGGADGELFF,TGTGCCAGCAGCGAAAGGACAGGGGGCGCTGACGGGGAGCTGTTTTTT,few,16,TRBV9,TRBJ2-2,TRBD1
CASSPFGQASSYEQYF,TGTGCCAGTAGTCCCTTCGGACAGGCGAGCTCCTACGAGCAGTACTTC,few,16,TRBV19,TRBJ2-7,TRBD1
CASSLSVGAFQAFF,TGTGCCAGCAGCTTAAGTGTAGGGGCCTTCCAAGCTTTCTTT,-,14,TRBV7-2,TRBJ1-1,-
CASSIQSGGDEQYF,TGTGCCAGCAGCATACAGTCAGGAGGGGACGAGCAGTACTTC,-,14,TRBV7-2,TRBJ2-7,-
CASSPGGVSLRHF,TGTGCCAGCAGCCCGGGGGGTGTAAGCCTACGCCACTTC,-,13,TRBV7-6,TRBJ2-5,TRBD2
CASSIRVAATYNEQFF,TGTGCCAGTAGTATACGGGTAGCAGCCACCTACAATGAGCAGTTCTTC,-,16,TRBV19,TRBJ2-1,-
CASRQKGQDEQYF,TGCGCCAGCAGACAGAAAGGACAGGACGAGCAGTACTTC,-,13,TRBV4-1,TRBJ2-7,TRBD1
CASSYSRAGDRGYTF,TGTGCCAGCAGTTACTCGAGGGCGGGGGATCGTGGCTACACCTTC,-,15,TRBV6-5,TRBJ1-2,-
CASSLDPVSGGTDTQYF,TGCGCCAGCAGCTTAGATCCCGTAAGCGGGGGCACAGATACGCAGTATTTT,-,17,TRBV5-1,TRBJ2-3,TRBD2
CASSPDIRLGENTGELFF,TGTGCCAGCAGCCCAGACATCCGGTTGGGAGAGAACACCGGGGAGCTGTTTTTT,-,18,TRBV7-3,TRBJ2-2,-
CASSLGTSGINEQFF,TGCGCCAGCAGCTTAGGGACTAGCGGGATAAATGAGCAGTTCTTC,-,15,TRBV5-1,TRBJ2-1,TRBD2
CASSRSGDYNEQFF,TGCGCCAGCAGCCGTAGCGGGGACTACAATGAGCAGTTCTTC,-,14,TRBV5-1,TRBJ2-1,TRBD2
CASSEWGGGVEQYF,TGTGCCAGCAGTGAATGGGGGGGAGGGGTCGAGCAGTACTTC,-,14,TRBV25-1,TRBJ2-7,TRBD2
CASSQPPSYEQYF,TGTGCCAGCAGCCAACCTCCCTCCTACGAGCAGTACTTC,-,13,TRBV5-4,TRBJ2-7,-
CASSFSSGGYYNEQFF,TGTGCCAGCAGTTTCTCTAGCGGGGGCTACTACAATGAGCAGTTCTTC,-,16,TRBV6-5,TRBJ2-1,TRBD2
CASNSGRLPGAPDTQYF,TGTGCCAGCAACTCGGGCCGGTTACCGGGAGCACCAGATACGCAGTATTTT,-,17,TRBV7-9,TRBJ2-3,-
CASSLSGQVHF,TGTGCCAGCAGTTTATCTGGACAGGTCCACTTC,once,11,TRBV27,TRBJ2-7,TRBD1
CASSQNLKGWTGGAGELFF,TGTGCCAGCAGCCAGAACTTGAAGGGGTGGACAGGGGGTGCCGGGGAGCTGTTTTTT,-,19,TRBV5-6,TRBJ2-2,TRBD1
CASSKQTSGGSYEQYF,TGTGCCAGCAGCAAACAGACTAGCGGGGGTTCCTACGAGCAGTACTTC,-,16,TRBV11-2,TRBJ2-7,TRBD2
CASSRGGEGSTNTEAFF,TGTGCCAGCTCGAGAGGAGGCGAGGGCAGTACGAACACTGAAGCTTTCTTT,-,17,TRBV18,TRBJ1-1,-
CSVGMDTQGNYGYTF,TGCAGCGTCGGAATGGACACACAGGGAAACTATGGCTACACCTTC,once,15,TRBV29-1,TRBJ1-2,-
CAWKRQGSGANVLTF,TGTGCCTGGAAGCGTCAGGGCTCTGGGGCCAACGTCCTGACTTTC,-,15,TRBV30,TRBJ2-6,-
CASSPRRNRSISTEAFF,TGTGCCAGCAGCCCCCGACGGAACAGGTCCATCAGCACTGAAGCTTTCTTT,-,17,TRBV5-4,TRBJ1-1,-
CASSLLGRGLYEQYF,TGTGCCAGCAGTTTATTAGGCAGGGGTCTCTACGAGCAGTACTTC,-,15,TRBV27,TRBJ2-7,-
CASSPLSGNPDTQYF,TGTGCCAGCAGCCCCCTTAGCGGGAACCCAGATACGCAGTATTTT,-,15,TRBV7-9,TRBJ2-3,TRBD2